A single sample gave rise to the 17 T cell receptor beta chains below, sequenced in a study of blood T cells in healthy people across ages. PCR was performed a second time for roughly 7 to 11 cycles using a sample-barcoded 5' primer and a J-beta primer mix. TCRdb passed the 5' RACE reads through MiXCR, listing each CDR3 protein once. The sample shows hundreds of thousands of distinct CDR3 sequences, roughly 34% of them seen only once. The material sequenced was blood. The receptors derive from a man aged 18-30 years in good health.

To note about this clonotype: Just one base apart from a much larger clone, this may be a read error. V is TRBV9 and J is TRBJ2-1, with 9 bases matching TRBD1. The J segment lost 8 bases and the V segment lost 3 bases, leaving 9 bases of the junction unmatched. Germline CDR1 and CDR2: SGDLS and YYNGEE. The CDR3 has 15 residues. In DNA form, the CDR3 reads TGTGCCAGCAGCGCAGGGACAGGGAAGGGGTATGAGCAGTTCTTC. Translation gives CASSAGTGKGYEQFF.

The V and J genes are TRBV6-5 and TRBJ2-1; 11 bases line up with TRBD2. The CDR3 has 15 amino acids. V was pared by 5 bases and J by 5 bases, with 5 bases of the junction left unmatched. Germline values: CDR1 MNHEY, CDR2 SVGAGI. This CDR3 is CASSTGTSGHNEQFF. The CDR3 bases are TGTGCCAGCAGTACCGGGACTAGCGGCCACAATGAGCAGTTCTTC.

This clonotype was seen a handful of times. This rearrangement joins TRBV28 to TRBJ2-1; 8 bases map to TRBD2. CDR1 is MDHEN, CDR2 SYDVKM, per germline. The CDR3 consists of 17 residues. J was trimmed by 4 bases and V by 6 bases; bases with no gene match: 14. As DNA, the CDR3 is TGTGCCAGCAGCCCCCTCCCCGGACTAGCATATTACAATGAGCAGTTCTTC. It is translated as CASSPLPGLAYYNEQFF. Filled out from reference TRBV28 and TRBJ2-1, the complete variable domain reads DVKVTQSSRYLVKRTGEKVFLECVQDMDHENMFWYRQDPGLGLRLIYFSYDVKMKEKGDIPEGYSVSREKKERFSLILESASTNQTSMYLCASSPLPGLAYYNEQFFGPGTRLTVL.

This clonotype was observed a few times. V gene TRBV6-2 or TRBV6-3 combines with J gene TRBJ2-7, with 7 bases lining up with TRBD1. CDR3 size: 14 residues. The germline V gene has CDR1 MNHEY and CDR2 SVGEGT. With V trimmed by 6 bases and J by 4 bases, 9 bases remained unmatched. CDR3 protein: CASRLPGQLYEQYF. In nucleotides, the CDR3 is TGTGCCAGCAGACTACCGGGACAGCTGTACGAGCAGTACTTC.

The genes are TRBV4-1 and TRBJ2-1; 10 nucleotides align to TRBD2. V shed 5 bases and J 3 bases; nucleotides not matched to a gene: 7. The CDR3 is 16 amino acids. Looked up from germline, CDR1 is MGHRA and CDR2 is YSYEKL. This CDR3 reads CASSFSGGNFYNEQFF. The CDR3 nucleotides are TGCGCCAGCAGCTTTAGCGGGGGGAATTTCTACAATGAGCAGTTCTTC.

The rearrangement uses TRBV12-3 or TRBV12-4 and TRBJ1-2; D possibly corresponds to TRBD1 (5 bases). The CDR3 spans 15 residues. V gave up 2 bases and J gave up 4 bases, with 14 bases separating them. Here the CDR3 DNA reads TGTGCCAGCAGTTTAAGTGGGGGGTTTAGCTATGGCTACACCTTC. Protein sequence: CASSLSGGFSYGYTF.

The chain recombines TRBV5-6 with TRBJ1-5; D remains ambiguous. V lost 4 bases and J 7 bases, leaving 9 bases between the germline ends. The germline CDR1 and CDR2 sequences are SGHDT and YYEEEE. This CDR3 comprises 12 residues. Written as DNA, the CDR3 is TGTGCCAGCAGCATAGGAAGACAGCCCCAGCATTTT. Translated: CASSIGRQPQHF.

The chain carries TRBV15 and TRBJ2-5; TRBD1 matches at 7 bases. Germline V lookup: CDR1 LNHNV, CDR2 YYDKDF (reference sequence). The J segment lost 11 bases and the V segment lost 0 bases, leaving 3 bases of the junction unmatched. CDR3 size: 12 residues. The CDR3 DNA reads as TGTGCCACCAGCAGAGATCGGGGACAGCAGTACTTC. This translates into CATSRDRGQQYF.

The rearrangement joins TRBV30 to TRBJ2-7; TRBD2 might be the D (5 bases). The CDR3 is made up of 13 amino acids. CDR1 and CDR2 from the germline V gene are GTSNPN and SVGIG (reference sequence). The V gene lost 2 bases and the J gene lost 2 bases, with 10 bases spanning the gap. The CDR3 DNA reads as TGTGCCTGGAGTAGAGGGCGCCCCTACGAGCAGTACTTC. This sequence encodes CAWSRGRPYEQYF.

This clonotype was counted a few times. The V call is TRBV28, the J call TRBJ2-6; the D is unclear. Per germline, CDR1 MDHEN and CDR2 SYDVKM. V was cut by 5 bases and J by 0 bases, with 14 bases left in between. The CDR3 loop spans 17 amino acids. The CDR3 nucleotides read TGTGCCAGCAGTCCCGATAGCCTGCCCTCTGGGGCCAACGTCCTGACTTTC. This codes for CASSPDSLPSGANVLTF.

The CDR3 sequence: CSALLTGRSEQFF. The DNA of the CDR3 is TGCAGTGCACTTCTCACAGGGAGGAGTGAGCAGTTCTTC. The chain carries TRBV20-1 and TRBJ2-1; D may match TRBD1 or TRBD2 (6 bases each). The length of the CDR3 is 13 residues. The ends were cut back, 6 bases at V and 9 bases at J, with 18 bases in the middle. Germline CDR1 reads DFQATT; CDR2 reads SNEGSKA (reference sequence).

This clonotype was detected only a few times. The chain's CDR3 is CASSTQTSNQPQHF. The DNA for the CDR3 is TGTGCCAGCAGTACGCAGACTAGCAATCAGCCCCAGCATTTT. The rearrangement uses TRBV27 and TRBJ1-5; D not resolved. Per germline, CDR1 MNHEY and CDR2 SMNVEV (reference sequence). V was clipped by 5 bases and J by 0 bases, with 8 bases between them. This CDR3 spans 14 amino acids.

This chain uses TRBV27 with TRBJ2-7; D is unresolved. The germline V gene has CDR1 MNHEY and CDR2 SMNVEV (reference sequence). The CDR3 is 9 residues long. CDR3 sequence: CEGDYEQYF. In DNA, the CDR3 is TGTGAGGGCGACTACGAGCAGTACTTC.

In the case of this clonotype: A much larger clone lies a single base off, so this may be a read error. The chain's CDR3 is CASSFQLAKNGQFF. The CDR3 coding sequence is TGTGCCAGCAGCTTCCAACTAGCGAAGAATGGGCAGTTCTTC. The V call is TRBV12-3 or TRBV12-4, the J call TRBJ2-1; 7 bases fit TRBD2. CDR3 length: 14 residues.

The CDR3 loop is CASSPTDNQPQHF. As DNA, the CDR3 is TGTGCCAGCTCACCGACAGACAATCAGCCCCAGCATTTT. The V and J genes are TRBV18 and TRBJ1-5, with D possibly TRBD1 on 5 matching bases. The CDR3 runs to 13 residues. Deletions cut 3 bases from V and 3 bases from J, with 6 bases between. The germline CDR1 and CDR2 sequences are KGHSH and LQKENI.

This clonotype occurred once. The chain carries TRBV27 and TRBJ2-1; D remains ambiguous. This CDR3 is 13 amino acids long. CDR1 and CDR2 from the germline V gene are MNHEY and SMNVEV (reference sequence). Trimming took off 5 bases at V and 6 bases at J, with 11 bases between the two ends. The CDR3 DNA is TGTGCCAGCAGTGTGTCCCTATTCAATGAGCAGTTCTTC. Protein: CASSVSLFNEQFF.

V is TRBV20-1 and J is TRBJ2-2, with D unresolved. Between the trimmed V and J ends, which lost 1 base and 14 bases, there was a span of 14 bases. Germline V CDR1 and CDR2: DFQATT, SNEGSKA (reference sequence). The CDR3 consists of 12 residues. CDR3 DNA: TGCAGTGCTAGAGCAGGCCAAGAAAGACTGTTTTTT. It specifies CSARAGQERLFF.